This T cell receptor (beta chain) stems from a study of blood T cell repertoires in COVID-19. Across the study: Samples came from the United States, Italy and Spain, spanning acute and convalescent COVID-19. In each case, the material was cDNA or gDNA derived from T cells, B-cell-depleted T cells, or PBMCs.

For this clone: No DNA is shown, since the ends of the CDR3 on it are uncertain; the CDR3 is the one TCRdb lists.

The CDR3 numbers 13 amino acids, ends counted. Original data processing: Nucleated cell counts were estimated from reference gene primer amplification. Data came from immunoSEQ multiplex PCR; TCRdb stores just in-frame clones and leaves some out. V and J calls and clone size are those listed in that table; D and trimming were worked out from the DNA. The sample holds roughly 61,000 clones, 80% to 95% seen once. The J gene is TRBJ2-1, the V gene TRBV1; the listed D gene, TRBD2, was not tested against the DNA. TRBV1 is noted as a pseudogene. What was sequenced was peripheral blood. The source is a man at least 80 years old with acute or convalescent COVID-19. The CDR3 protein is CTSSHADYRCGIF.